This is a list of T cell receptor beta chains from one sample in a study of cytomegalovirus exposure and HLA in healthy donors. This table comes from immunoSEQ multiplex PCR, and its TCRdb copy is limited to in-frame clones, with some not included. The table shows about 92,000 clones, with roughly 81% occurring only once. Sequencing used PBMCs. The origin of the receptors is a woman between 18 and 29 years old in good health and CMV-seropositive. Both conserved end residues are part of each CDR3. A D gene is named only where the DNA matches it firmly. Clone size is given for some rows only: seen once, a few or many times, or a class if the clone is expanded.

>-|TRBD1|TRBJ2-4|TRBV6-5
CASSRQGMAKNIQYF
TGTGCCAGCAGCCGACAGGGGATGGCCAAAAACATTCAGTACTTC
>-|TRBD1|TRBJ2-5|TRBV9
CASSVDRGWETQYF
TGTGCCAGCAGCGTGGACAGGGGATGGGAGACCCAGTACTTC
>-|-|TRBJ2-7|TRBV6-5
CASSRSEGGGYEQYF
TGTGCCAGCAGTCGAAGTGAGGGAGGGGGGTACGAGCAGTACTTC
>few|-|TRBJ1-1|TRBV9
CASSSGERAFF
TGTGCCAGCAGCTCAGGCGAACGAGCTTTCTTT
>-|TRBD1|TRBJ2-1|TRBV5-6
CASSPPDRVGVNEQFF
TGTGCCAGCAGCCCACCAGACAGGGTTGGCGTCAATGAGCAGTTCTTC
>-|-|TRBJ1-3|TRBV27
CASSPHWGVAGNTIYF
TGTGCCAGCAGTCCGCATTGGGGGGTTGCTGGAAACACCATATATTTT
>-|TRBD2|TRBJ2-1|TRBV5-1
CASSTLAGGHNEQFF
TGCGCCAGCAGCACGCTAGCGGGGGGGCACAATGAGCAGTTCTTC
>-|TRBD2|TRBJ2-7|TRBV7-2
CASSPLAGGPYEQYF
TGTGCCAGCAGCCCACTAGCGGGAGGGCCCTACGAGCAGTACTTC
>-|TRBD1|TRBJ1-4|TRBV5-1
CASSLGVGTVRSLVFF
TGCGCCAGCAGCTTGGGAGTCGGGACAGTGCGTAGCTTGGTGTTTTTT
>few|-|TRBJ2-1|TRBV5-6
CASTHWGGNEQFF
TGTGCCAGCACCCATTGGGGAGGCAATGAGCAGTTCTTC
>-|TRBD1|TRBJ2-7|TRBV4-1
CASSQEGQGAYEQYF
TGCGCCAGCAGCCAAGAGGGCCAGGGGGCCTACGAGCAGTACTTC
>few|-|TRBJ2-2|TRBV5-4
CASSLQNTGELFF
TGTGCCAGCAGCTTGCAGAACACCGGGGAGCTGTTTTTT
>-|-|TRBJ2-1|TRBV7-9
CASTLSLIQGNEQFF
TGTGCCAGCACCCTATCATTGATACAGGGTAATGAGCAGTTCTTC
>-|TRBD1|TRBJ2-7|TRBV27
CASSLFPGQGYEQYF
TGTGCCAGCAGTCTATTTCCGGGACAGGGCTACGAGCAGTACTTC
>-|TRBD2|TRBJ2-1|TRBV4-2
CASSQQKAWGLAVYNEQFF
TGTGCCAGCAGCCAACAAAAGGCATGGGGCCTAGCGGTATACAATGAGCAGTTCTTC
>-|-|TRBJ2-6|TRBV4-1
CASSQEVSMNSGANVLTF
TGCGCCAGCAGCCAAGAGGTTTCTATGAACTCTGGGGCCAACGTCCTGACTTTC
>-|-|TRBJ2-3|TRBV2
CASSEGEASTDTQYF
TGTGCCAGCAGTGAAGGGGAGGCCAGCACAGATACGCAGTATTTT
>-|-|TRBJ2-3|TRBV6-1
CASSDRVWDTQYF
TGTGCCAGCAGTGACAGGGTTTGGGATACGCAGTATTTT
>-|-|TRBJ2-1|TRBV6-6
CASSYRQFLQFF
TGTGCCAGCAGTTACCGACAGTTTTTGCAGTTCTTC
>-|TRBD1|TRBJ1-2|TRBV9
CASSVGGTGGKYGYTF
TGTGCCAGCAGCGTAGGGGGGACAGGGGGCAAGTATGGCTACACCTTC
>-|-|TRBJ2-1|TRBV5-6
CASSFSSPHEQFF
TGTGCCAGCAGCTTCTCCAGTCCCCATGAGCAGTTCTTC
>few|-|TRBJ2-1|TRBV7-9
CASSLDFGGEQFF
TGTGCCAGCAGCTTAGATTTTGGAGGTGAGCAGTTCTTC
>-|-|TRBJ1-2|TRBV7-2
CASSLNRGQTAGGYTF
TGTGCCAGCAGCTTAAATCGCGGGCAGACGGCGGGTGGCTACACCTTC
>few|TRBD2|TRBJ2-7|TRBV6-5
CASRGFEGGEQYF
TGTGCCAGCAGGGGGTTTGAGGGAGGGGAGCAGTACTTC
>-|-|TRBJ1-2|TRBV6-1
CASRPQGSGYTF
TGTGCCAGCAGGCCTCAAGGGAGCGGCTACACCTTC
>-|-|TRBJ2-5|TRBV9
CASSVAGGRGETQYF
TGTGCCAGCAGCGTAGCTGGGGGCAGGGGAGAGACCCAGTACTTC
>few|-|TRBJ1-1|TRBV5-6
CASSLTQRNTEAFF
TGTGCCAGCAGCTTGACACAGAGGAACACTGAAGCTTTCTTT
>-|-|TRBJ2-5|TRBV5-1
CASSLFDRNQETQYF
TGCGCCAGCAGCTTGTTCGACAGGAACCAAGAGACCCAGTACTTC
>-|TRBD2|TRBJ2-7|TRBV2
CASSLRRTSGAYEQYF
TGTGCCAGCAGTCTAAGACGGACTAGCGGGGCATACGAGCAGTACTTC
>-|-|TRBJ2-6|TRBV6-5
CASRLLNSGANVLTF
TGTGCCAGCAGGCTACTCAACTCTGGGGCCAACGTCCTGACTTTC
>-|TRBD1|TRBJ2-7|TRBV19
CASSIAGTDAYEQYF
TGTGCCAGTAGTATAGCCGGGACAGACGCCTACGAGCAGTACTTC
>-|TRBD2|TRBJ2-3|TRBV28
CASSSGLAGGTDTQYF
TGTGCCAGCAGTTCGGGACTAGCGGGAGGCACAGATACGCAGTATTTT
>few|-|TRBJ1-1|TRBV6-5
CASRDLGQNTEAFF
TGTGCCAGCAGGGACCTGGGACAGAACACTGAAGCTTTCTTT
>-|-|TRBJ1-2|TRBV28
CASNTQGYYGYTF
TGTGCCAGCAACACTCAGGGGTACTATGGCTACACCTTC
>-|-|TRBJ2-1|TRBV19
CASSRRDTDEQFF
TGTGCCAGTAGTCGCCGGGACACGGACGAGCAGTTCTTC
>few|-|TRBJ2-7|TRBV7-9
CASRRDTGEQYF
TGTGCCAGCAGGCGAGATACTGGTGAGCAGTACTTC
>-|-|TRBJ2-1|TRBV7-9
CASSSSAEGSISYNEQFF
TGTGCCAGCAGCTCTTCAGCGGAAGGGAGTATCTCCTACAATGAGCAGTTCTTC
>-|TRBD2|TRBJ2-1|TRBV28
CASSPGLSYDNEQFF
TGTGCCAGCAGTCCGGGACTAAGCTATGATAATGAGCAGTTCTTC